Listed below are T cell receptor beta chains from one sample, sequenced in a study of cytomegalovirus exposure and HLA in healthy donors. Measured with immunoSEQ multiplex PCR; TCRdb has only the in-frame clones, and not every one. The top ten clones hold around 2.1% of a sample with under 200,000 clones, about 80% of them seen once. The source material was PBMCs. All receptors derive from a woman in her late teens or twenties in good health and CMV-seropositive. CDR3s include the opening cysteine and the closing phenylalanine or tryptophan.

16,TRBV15,CATSLGGGDVTDTQYF
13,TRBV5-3,CARIERPYNEQFF
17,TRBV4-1,CASSQDPVTGGLSPLHF
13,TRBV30,CALETGLAYEQYF
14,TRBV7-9,CSSSQAGLGETQYF
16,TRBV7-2,CASSLGLAGGRETQYF
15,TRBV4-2,CASSPRQGSMDEQFF
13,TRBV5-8,CASSLTVNTEAFF
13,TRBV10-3,CAISKQNNYGYTF
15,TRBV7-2,CASSLSRGGDYGYTF
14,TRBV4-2,CASSRTDRGGGYTF
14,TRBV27,CASSLQGTGNTIYF
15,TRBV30,CAWSVLRGFTYEQYF
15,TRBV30,CAWSNRSPLAYGYTF
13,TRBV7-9,CASSSHSQETQYF
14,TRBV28,CASSLRQVDQPQHF
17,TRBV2,CATKGTSGGARTDTQYF
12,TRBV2,CAGPGVNTEAFF
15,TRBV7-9,CASRATGTNTGELFF
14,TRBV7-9,CASSLDSRSSPLHF
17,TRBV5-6,CASSLGNYRGGQETQYF
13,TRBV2,CASSERGSYGYTF
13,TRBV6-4,CASTRTGTDGYTF
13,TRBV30,CAWRWTGADTQYF
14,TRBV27,CASSVSGTHNEQFF
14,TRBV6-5,CASRTSGGVDEQFF
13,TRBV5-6,CASSGRLSDTQYF
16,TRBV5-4,CASRTKTSGGTGELFF
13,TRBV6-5,CASNSRVQETQYF
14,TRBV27,CASSYTGFNYGYTF
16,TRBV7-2,CASTPNGVATNEKLFF
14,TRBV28,CASSLAGGGQPQHF
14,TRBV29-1,CSTSGTAILREQYF